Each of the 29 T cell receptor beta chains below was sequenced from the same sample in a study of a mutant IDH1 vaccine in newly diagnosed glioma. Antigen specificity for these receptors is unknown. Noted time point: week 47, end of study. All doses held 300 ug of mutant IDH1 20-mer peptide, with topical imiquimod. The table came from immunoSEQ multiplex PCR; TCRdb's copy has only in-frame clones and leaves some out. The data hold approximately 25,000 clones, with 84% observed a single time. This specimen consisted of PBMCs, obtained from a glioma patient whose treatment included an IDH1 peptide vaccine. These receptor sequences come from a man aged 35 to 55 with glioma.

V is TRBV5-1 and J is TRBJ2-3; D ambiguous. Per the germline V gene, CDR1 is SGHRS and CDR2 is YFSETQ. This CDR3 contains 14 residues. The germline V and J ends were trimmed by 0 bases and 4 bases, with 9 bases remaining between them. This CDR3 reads CASSLDLLADTQYF. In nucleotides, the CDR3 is TGCGCCAGCAGCTTGGACCTACTCGCAGATACGCAGTATTTT.

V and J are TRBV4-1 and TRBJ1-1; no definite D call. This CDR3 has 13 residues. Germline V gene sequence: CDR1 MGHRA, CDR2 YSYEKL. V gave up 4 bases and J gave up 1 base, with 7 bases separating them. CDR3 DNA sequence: TGCGCCAGCAGCCTCTACAGGAACACTGAAGCTTTCTTT. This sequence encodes CASSLYRNTEAFF.

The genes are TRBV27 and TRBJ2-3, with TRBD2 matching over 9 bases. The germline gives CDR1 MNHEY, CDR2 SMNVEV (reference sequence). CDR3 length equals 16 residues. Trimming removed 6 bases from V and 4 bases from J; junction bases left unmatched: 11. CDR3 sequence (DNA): TGTGCCAGCAGACTAGCGGGTGCGAGTTATCCAGATACGCAGTATTTT. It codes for CASRLAGASYPDTQYF.

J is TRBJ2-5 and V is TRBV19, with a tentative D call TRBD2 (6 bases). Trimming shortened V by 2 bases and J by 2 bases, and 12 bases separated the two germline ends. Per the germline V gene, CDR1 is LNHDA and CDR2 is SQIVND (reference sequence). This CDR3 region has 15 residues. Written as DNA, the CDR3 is TGTGCCAGTAGTATAAACCGGGAGAGGCAAGAGACCCAGTACTTC. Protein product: CASSINRERQETQYF.

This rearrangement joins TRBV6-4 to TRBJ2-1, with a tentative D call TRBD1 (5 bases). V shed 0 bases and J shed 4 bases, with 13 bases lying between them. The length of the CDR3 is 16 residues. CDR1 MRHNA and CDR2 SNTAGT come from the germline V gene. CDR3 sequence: CASSDSPGQGYNEQFF. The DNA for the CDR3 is TGTGCCAGCAGTGACTCGCCCGGGCAGGGATACAATGAGCAGTTCTTC.

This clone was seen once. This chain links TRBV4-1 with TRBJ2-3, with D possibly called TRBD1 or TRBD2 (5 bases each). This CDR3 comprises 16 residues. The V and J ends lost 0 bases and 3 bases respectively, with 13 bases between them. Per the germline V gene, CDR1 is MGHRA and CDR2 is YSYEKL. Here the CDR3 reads CASSQDPPEGTDTQYF. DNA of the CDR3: TGCGCCAGCAGCCAAGATCCACCTGAGGGGACAGATACGCAGTATTTT.

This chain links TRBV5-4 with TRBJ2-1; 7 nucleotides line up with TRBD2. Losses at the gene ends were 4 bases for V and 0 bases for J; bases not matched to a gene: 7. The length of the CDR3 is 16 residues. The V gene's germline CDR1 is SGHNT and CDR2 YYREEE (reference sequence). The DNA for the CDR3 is TGTGCCAGCAGCCCTGGGAGGGGAAGCTCCTACAATGAGCAGTTCTTC. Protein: CASSPGRGSSYNEQFF. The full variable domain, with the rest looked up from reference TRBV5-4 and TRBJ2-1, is ETGVTQSPTHLIKTRGQQVTLRCSSQSGHNTVSWYQQALGQGPQFIFQYYREEENGRGNFPPRFSGLQFPNYSSELNVNALELDDSALYLCASSPGRGSSYNEQFFGPGTRLTVL.

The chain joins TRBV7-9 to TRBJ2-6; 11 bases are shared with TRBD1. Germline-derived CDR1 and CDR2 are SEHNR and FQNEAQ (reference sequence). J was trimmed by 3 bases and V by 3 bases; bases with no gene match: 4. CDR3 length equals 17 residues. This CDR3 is CASSFGQGAYGANVLTF. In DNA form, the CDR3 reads TGTGCCAGCAGCTTCGGACAGGGGGCATATGGGGCCAACGTCCTGACTTTC. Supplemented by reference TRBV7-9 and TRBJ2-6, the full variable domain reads DTGVSQNPRHKITKRGQNVTFRCDPISEHNRLYWYRQTLGQGPEFLTYFQNEAQLEKSRLLSDRFSAERPKGSFSTLEIQRTEQGDSAMYLCASSFGQGAYGANVLTFGAGSRLTVL.

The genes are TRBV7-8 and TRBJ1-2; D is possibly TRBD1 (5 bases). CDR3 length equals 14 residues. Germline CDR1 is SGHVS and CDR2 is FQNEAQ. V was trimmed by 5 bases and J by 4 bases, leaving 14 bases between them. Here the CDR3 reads CASSLLRDVYGYTF. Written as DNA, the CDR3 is TGTGCCAGCAGCCTCCTCCGGGACGTCTATGGCTACACCTTC. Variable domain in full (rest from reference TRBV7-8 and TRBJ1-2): GAGVSQSPRYKVAKRGQDVALRCDPISGHVSLFWYQQALGQGPEFLTYFQNEAQLDKSGLPSDRFFAERPEGSVSTLKIQRTQQEDSAVYLCASSLLRDVYGYTFGSGTRLTVV.

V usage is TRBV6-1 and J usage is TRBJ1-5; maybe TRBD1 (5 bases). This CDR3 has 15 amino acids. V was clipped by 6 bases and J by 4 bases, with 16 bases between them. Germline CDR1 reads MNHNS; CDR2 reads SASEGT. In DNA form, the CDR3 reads TGTGCCAGCAGGAGGGATAGGACAAATAATCAGCCCCAGCATTTT. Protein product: CASRRDRTNNQPQHF.

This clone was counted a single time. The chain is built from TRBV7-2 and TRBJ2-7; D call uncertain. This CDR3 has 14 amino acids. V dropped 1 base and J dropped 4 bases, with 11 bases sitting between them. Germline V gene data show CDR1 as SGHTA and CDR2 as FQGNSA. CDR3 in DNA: TGTGCCAGCAGCTTAGACCCGAAGGGATACGAGCAGTACTTC. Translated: CASSLDPKGYEQYF.

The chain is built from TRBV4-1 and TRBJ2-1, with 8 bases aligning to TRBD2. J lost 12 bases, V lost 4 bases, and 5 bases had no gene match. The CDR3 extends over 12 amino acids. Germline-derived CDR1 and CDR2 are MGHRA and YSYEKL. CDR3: CASSPLAGMQFF. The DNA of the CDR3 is TGCGCCAGCAGCCCCTTAGCGGGAATGCAGTTCTTC.

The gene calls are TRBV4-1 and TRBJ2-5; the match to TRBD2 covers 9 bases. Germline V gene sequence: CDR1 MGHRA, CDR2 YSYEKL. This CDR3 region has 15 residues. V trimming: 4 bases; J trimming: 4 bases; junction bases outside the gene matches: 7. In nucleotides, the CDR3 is TGCGCCAGCAGCCCCCTTGGTAGCGGGAGAGAGACCCAGTACTTC. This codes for CASSPLGSGRETQYF.

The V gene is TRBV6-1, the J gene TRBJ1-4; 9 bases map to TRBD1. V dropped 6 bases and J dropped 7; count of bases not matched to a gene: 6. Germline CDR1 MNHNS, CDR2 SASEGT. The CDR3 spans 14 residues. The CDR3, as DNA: TGTGCCAGCAGGAAACAGGGGGCGGTTGAAAAACTGTTTTTT. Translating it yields CASRKQGAVEKLFF.

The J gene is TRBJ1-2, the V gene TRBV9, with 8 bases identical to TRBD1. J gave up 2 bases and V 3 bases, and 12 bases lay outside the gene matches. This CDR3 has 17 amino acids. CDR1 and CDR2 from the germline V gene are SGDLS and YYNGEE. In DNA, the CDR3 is TGTGCCAGCAGCGCAACGGGACAGGTAAAGCAGAACTATGGCTACACCTTC. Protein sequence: CASSATGQVKQNYGYTF.

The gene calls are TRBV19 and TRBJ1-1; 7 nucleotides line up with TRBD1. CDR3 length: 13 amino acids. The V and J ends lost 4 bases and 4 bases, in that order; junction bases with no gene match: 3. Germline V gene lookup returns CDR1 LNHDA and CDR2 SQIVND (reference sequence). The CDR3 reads CASSTGGGTEAFF. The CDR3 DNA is TGTGCCAGTAGTACAGGGGGGGGCACTGAAGCTTTCTTT.

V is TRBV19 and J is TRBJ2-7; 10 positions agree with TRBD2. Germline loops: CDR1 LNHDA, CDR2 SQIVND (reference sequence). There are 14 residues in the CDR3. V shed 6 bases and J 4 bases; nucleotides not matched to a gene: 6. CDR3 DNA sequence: TGTGCCAGTAGCTCAGCGGGAGGGGGGTACGAGCAGTACTTC. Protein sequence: CASSSAGGGYEQYF. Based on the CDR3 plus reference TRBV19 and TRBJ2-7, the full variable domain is DGGITQSPKYLFRKEGQNVTLSCEQNLNHDAMYWYRQDPGQGLRLIYYSQIVNDFQKGDIAEGYSVSREKKESFPLTVTSAQKNPTAFYLCASSSAGGGYEQYFGPGTRLTVT.

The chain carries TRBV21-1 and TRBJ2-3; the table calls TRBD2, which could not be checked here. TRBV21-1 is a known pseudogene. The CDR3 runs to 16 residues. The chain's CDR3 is CASSKAPSGRTDTQYF. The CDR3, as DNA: TGTGCCAGCAGCAAAGCTCCTAGCGGTCGCACAGATACGCAGTATTTT.

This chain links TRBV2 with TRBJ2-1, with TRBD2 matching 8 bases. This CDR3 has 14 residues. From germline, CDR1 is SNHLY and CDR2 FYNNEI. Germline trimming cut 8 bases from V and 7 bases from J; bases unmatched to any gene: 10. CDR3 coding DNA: TGTGCCAGCTCGGGGGGGGCTAGACATAATGAGCAGTTCTTC. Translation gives CASSGGARHNEQFF.

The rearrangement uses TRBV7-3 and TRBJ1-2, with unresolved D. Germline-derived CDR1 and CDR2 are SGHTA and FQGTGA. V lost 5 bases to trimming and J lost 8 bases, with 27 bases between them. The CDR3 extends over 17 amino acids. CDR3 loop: CASSPGFVTTGARGYTF. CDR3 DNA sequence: TGTGCCAGCAGCCCCGGGTTCGTCACGACGGGAGCTAGAGGCTACACCTTC.

The CDR3 reads CASSQDPIANEQFF. CDR3 sequence (DNA): TGTGCCAGCAGCCAAGACCCAATAGCAAATGAGCAGTTCTTC. The V gene is TRBV14, the J gene TRBJ2-1; no clear D gene. There are 14 residues in the CDR3. V lost 0 bases to trimming and J lost 7 bases, with 10 bases between them. Germline V gives CDR1 SGHDN, CDR2 FVKESK. Looking up the rest from reference TRBV14 and TRBJ2-1 gives the full variable domain: EAGVTQFPSHSVIEKGQTVTLRCDPISGHDNLYWYRRVMGKEIKFLLHFVKESKQDESGMPNNRFLAERTGGTYSTLKVQPAELEDSGVYFCASSQDPIANEQFFGPGTRLTVL.

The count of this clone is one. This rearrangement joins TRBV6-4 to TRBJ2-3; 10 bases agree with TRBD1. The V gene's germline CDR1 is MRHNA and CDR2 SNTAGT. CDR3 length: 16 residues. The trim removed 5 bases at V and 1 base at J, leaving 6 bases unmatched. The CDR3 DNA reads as TGTGCCAGCAGTACCGGGACAGGGGACGGCACAGATACGCAGTATTTT. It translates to CASSTGTGDGTDTQYF.

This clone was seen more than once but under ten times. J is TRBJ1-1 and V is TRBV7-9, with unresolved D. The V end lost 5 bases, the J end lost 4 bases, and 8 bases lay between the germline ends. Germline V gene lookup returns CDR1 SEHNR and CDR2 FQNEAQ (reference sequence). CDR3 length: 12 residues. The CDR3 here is CASSPRGTEAFF. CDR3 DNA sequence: TGTGCCAGCAGCCCTAGAGGCACTGAAGCTTTCTTT.

The CDR3 coding sequence is TGTGCCAGCAGAATACCGGGACAGGGGTACACTGAAGCTTTCTTT. This gives the protein CASRIPGQGYTEAFF. The chain joins TRBV6-5 to TRBJ1-1; 10 nucleotides agree with TRBD1. The germline gives CDR1 MNHEY, CDR2 SVGAGI. This CDR3 is 15 amino acids long. The V segment lost 6 bases and the J segment 3 bases; nucleotides outside the gene matches: 7.

The CDR3 here is CASSLGGTLGETQYF. The DNA for the CDR3 is TGTGCCAGCAGCTTAGGAGGAACCTTGGGAGAGACCCAGTACTTC. The chain combines TRBV11-3 with TRBJ2-5; D is ambiguous. The CDR3 runs 15 residues. The ends were cut back, 1 base at V and 4 bases at J, with 13 bases in the middle. In germline, CDR1 is SGHNT, CDR2 YENEEA.

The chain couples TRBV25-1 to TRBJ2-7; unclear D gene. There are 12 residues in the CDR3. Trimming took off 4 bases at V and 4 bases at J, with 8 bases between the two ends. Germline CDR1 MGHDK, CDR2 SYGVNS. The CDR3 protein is CASSASPYEQYF. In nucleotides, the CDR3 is TGTGCCAGCAGTGCCTCCCCTTACGAGCAGTACTTC.

CDR3 amino acids: CASTRQGSTDTQYF. Here the CDR3 DNA reads TGTGCCAGCACCAGACAGGGCTCCACAGATACGCAGTATTTT. The V and J genes are TRBV6-1 and TRBJ2-3, with 7 bases lining up with TRBD1. Germline V gives CDR1 MNHNS, CDR2 SASEGT. CDR3 length equals 14 residues. The V and J ends lost 7 bases and 2 bases, in that order; junction bases with no gene match: 6.

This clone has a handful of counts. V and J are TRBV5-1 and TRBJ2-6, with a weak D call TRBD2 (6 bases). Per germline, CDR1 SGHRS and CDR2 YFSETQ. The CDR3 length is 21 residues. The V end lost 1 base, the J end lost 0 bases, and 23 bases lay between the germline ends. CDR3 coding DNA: TGCGCCAGCAGCTTGTTCCCCCAGGCCCGGCGGGGAACCTCTGGGGCCAACGTCCTGACTTTC. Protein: CASSLFPQARRGTSGANVLTF.

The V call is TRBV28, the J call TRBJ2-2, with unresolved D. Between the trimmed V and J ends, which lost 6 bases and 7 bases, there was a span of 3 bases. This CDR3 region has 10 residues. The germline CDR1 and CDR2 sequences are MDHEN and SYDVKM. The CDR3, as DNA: TGTGCCAGCAGGGACGGGGAGCTGTTTTTT. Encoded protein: CASRDGELFF.